This T cell receptor beta chain was recovered during a study of beta chain features in type 1 diabetes. V shed 1 base and J 2 bases; nucleotides not matched to a gene: 6. This CDR3 region has 16 residues. The germline V gene encodes CDR1 MNHNY and CDR2 SVGAGI (reference sequence). A single heparinised draw of approximately 100 mL on average was taken per donor. The whole isolated RNA underwent reverse transcription, so sequencing captured expressed TCRB transcripts. The method was immunoSEQ multiplex PCR; TCRdb's version includes in-frame clones alone and lacks a portion of them. The repertoire holds 130,000 or so clones, with 9% to 9.5% as singletons.

The sample taken for sequencing was central memory CD4+ T cells from blood. This clonotype was obtained from a young man in good health. The rearrangement uses TRBV6-6 and TRBJ2-3; 7 nucleotides agree with TRBD2. This chain's CDR3 is CASSYFSSGYTDTQYF. The CDR3 DNA sequence: TGTGCCAGCAGTTACTTTTCTAGCGGCTACACAGATACGCAGTATTTT.